The T cell receptor (beta chain) under discussion was sequenced for a study of graft-versus-host responses after intestinal transplantation. Turning to the study itself: Each recipient received a multivisceral, liver-intestinal, or isolated intestinal graft. Each recipient received anti-thymocyte globulin induction, then tacrolimus and steroids for three to four years.

Findings and limits, study-wide: Peak circulating GvH clone levels tracked with early post-transplant HvG declines.

As to this clone: What it binds is unknown.

The table came from immunoSEQ multiplex PCR; TCRdb's copy has only in-frame clones and leaves some out. The sample holds 80,000 to 100,000 clones, under 95% seen once. This TCR derives from a human donor who was the organ donor for an intestinal transplant. Source: unstimulated CD8+ T cells sorted from spleen or lymph node cells, taken before transplant.

DNA for the CDR3: TGTGCCATCAGTGAGGAGTACCGCAAAAGGGGAGAGCAGTACTTC. It translates to CAISEEYRKRGEQYF. V usage is TRBV10-3 and J usage is TRBJ2-7; tentative D call: TRBD1 (5 bases). The CDR3 sequence is 15 residues long. With 2 bases removed from V and 7 bases from J, the gap between germline ends came to 18 bases. Germline V lookup: CDR1 ENHRY, CDR2 SYGVKD.